The 26 T cell receptor beta chains listed next were all sequenced from one sample in a study of CD8+CD57+ T cells in acquired aplastic anemia. Investigators profiled TCR beta VDJ and CDR3 from genomic DNA template. TCRdb called the reads again in MiXCR, with one record for every CDR3 protein. The table includes around 200,000 distinct CDR3 sequences, roughly 50% detected once. All sequencing subjects had displayed CD8+CD57+ cell expansion on flow cytometry. The sequenced sample was sorted CD4+, CD8+, or CD8+CD57+ T cells (not recorded which) from PBMCs. The receptors were sampled from a human donor with aplastic anemia.

This clonotype appeared once. The chain employs TRBV20-1 and TRBJ2-7; weak D call: TRBD1 (6 bases). V was pared by 5 bases and J by 1 base, with 9 bases between. Per the germline V gene, CDR1 is DFQATT and CDR2 is SNEGSKA (reference sequence). This CDR3 has 12 amino acids. CDR3 amino acids: CSAETGSYEQYF. In nucleotides, the CDR3 is TGCAGTGCTGAAACAGGGTCCTACGAGCAGTACTTC.

This chain links TRBV7-9 with TRBJ1-2, with TRBD1 matching over 7 bases. Germline V lookup: CDR1 SEHNR, CDR2 FQNEAQ (reference sequence). This CDR3 region has 14 residues. Trimming at V came to 5 bases and at J to 4 bases, leaving 7 bases not matched to a gene. The CDR3: CASSPGTAFYGYTF. DNA for the CDR3: TGTGCCAGCAGCCCTGGGACAGCATTCTATGGCTACACCTTC.

This clonotype was seen only once. V gene TRBV19 combines with J gene TRBJ1-1, with D possibly TRBD1 on 5 matching bases. The CDR3 runs to 13 residues. The V end lost 4 bases, the J end lost 3 bases, and 9 bases lay between the germline ends. Looked up from germline, CDR1 is LNHDA and CDR2 is SQIVND (reference sequence). The CDR3 coding sequence is TGTGCCAGTAGTACCGACAGTGACACTGAAGCTTTCTTT. It codes for CASSTDSDTEAFF.

This clonotype came up many times. V gene TRBV25-1 combines with J gene TRBJ2-5; tentative D call: TRBD1 (6 bases). Germline CDR1 MGHDK, CDR2 SYGVNS. Deletions cut 7 bases from V and 3 bases from J, with 12 bases between. The CDR3 runs 13 residues. The CDR3 region has the DNA TGTGCCAGCACCGACAGGACCAAAGAGACCCAGTACTTC. Amino acid sequence: CASTDRTKETQYF.

Comment on this clonotype: A much larger clonotype is one base distant, so this may be a read error. V usage is TRBV7-8 and J usage is TRBJ2-6; D is possibly TRBD2 (7 bases). The CDR3 is made up of 17 amino acids. The germline V gene has CDR1 SGHVS and CDR2 FQNEAQ. CDR3 sequence: CACSRGGLVSGANVLTF. Written as DNA, the CDR3 is TGCGCCTGCAGCCGCGGGGGCCTGGTCTCTGGGGCCAACGTCCTGACTTTC. The full variable domain, with the rest looked up from reference TRBV7-8 and TRBJ2-6, is GAGVSQSPRYKVAKRGQDVALRCDPISGHVSLFWYQQALGQGPEFLTYFQNEAQLDKSGLPSDRFFAERPEGSVSTLKIQRTQQEDSAVYLCACSRGGLVSGANVLTFGAGSRLTVL.

The chain has TRBV10-3 and TRBJ2-7; 8 positions agree with TRBD1. Germline V gene sequence: CDR1 ENHRY, CDR2 SYGVKD. The CDR3 is made up of 15 amino acids. The V segment lost 11 bases and the J segment 1 base; nucleotides outside the gene matches: 13. CDR3 coding DNA: TGTGCCGCTACAGGGGACACAGGGGGTTCCTACGAGCAGTACTTC. This translates into CAATGDTGGSYEQYF.

The rearrangement links TRBV2 to TRBJ2-3, with D perhaps being TRBD1 or TRBD2 (5 bases each). The CDR3 consists of 14 residues. CDR1 and CDR2 (germline): SNHLY, FYNNEI. The ends were cut back, 7 bases at V and 5 bases at J, with 16 bases in the middle. The CDR3, as DNA: TGTGCCAGCACAGGGAACCACGAGGGAGATACGCAGTATTTT. Translation gives CASTGNHEGDTQYF. Supplemented by reference TRBV2 and TRBJ2-3, the full variable domain reads EPEVTQTPSHQVTQMGQEVILRCVPISNHLYFYWYRQILGQKVEFLVSFYNNEISEKSEIFDDQFSVERPDGSNFTLKIRSTKLEDSAMYFCASTGNHEGDTQYFGPGTRLTVL.

The chain employs TRBV9 and TRBJ2-7; TRBD1 matches at 7 bases. This CDR3 has 13 amino acids. Trimming removed 3 bases from V and 5 bases from J; junction bases left unmatched: 5. Germline lookup yields CDR1 SGDLS and CDR2 YYNGEE. CDR3 protein: CASSATDRDEQYF. The CDR3, as DNA: TGTGCCAGCAGCGCAACCGACAGGGACGAGCAGTACTTC.

Many counts were recorded for this clonotype. The genes are TRBV20-1 and TRBJ1-2; a possible D gene is TRBD1 (5 bases). V lost 5 bases to trimming and J lost 9 bases, with 16 bases between them. The CDR3 loop spans 12 amino acids. Looked up from germline, CDR1 is DFQATT and CDR2 is SNEGSKA (reference sequence). CDR3 sequence (DNA): TGCAGTGCTCCCGGGACGGGTGGGCGCTACACCTTC. This encodes CSAPGTGGRYTF.

V is TRBV5-6 and J is TRBJ1-2, with D possibly matching TRBD1 (6 bases). The V gene lost 0 bases and the J gene lost 8 bases, with 11 bases spanning the gap. This CDR3 region has 13 residues. Germline loops: CDR1 SGHDT, CDR2 YYEEEE. CDR3 protein: CASSLEGVGGYTF. Here the CDR3 DNA reads TGTGCCAGCAGCTTGGAGGGGGTTGGCGGCTACACCTTC.

A remark on this clonotype: Its ends do not fully match the called genes, so a read error is possible. The chain employs TRBV19 and TRBJ1-1, with a tentative D call TRBD1 (5 bases). The CDR3 has 13 residues. Germline lookup yields CDR1 LNHDA and CDR2 SQIVND (reference sequence). The CDR3: CASSIDRNIEASF. CDR3 DNA sequence: TGTGCCAGTAGTATCGACAGAAACATTGAAGCTTCCTTT.

This clonotype was picked up one time. The chain carries TRBV10-3 and TRBJ2-5; TRBD2 agrees at 10 bases. With V trimmed by 6 bases and J by 5 bases, 12 bases remained unmatched. The CDR3 consists of 16 residues. Germline CDR1 is ENHRY and CDR2 is SYGVKD. Here the CDR3 DNA reads TGTGCCATCAGCCCGGCTAGCGGGGGTAACGGGGAGACCCAGTACTTC. As protein: CAISPASGGNGETQYF.

This clonotype was observed many times. The V gene is TRBV10-3, the J gene TRBJ1-1; the D is unclear. This CDR3 spans 16 amino acids. Germline V gives CDR1 ENHRY, CDR2 SYGVKD. The V gene lost 2 bases and the J gene lost 1 base, with 14 bases spanning the gap. The DNA for the CDR3 is TGTGCCATCAGTGAGCCCTCTTTGGCAGCGAACACTGAAGCTTTCTTT. Residues: CAISEPSLAANTEAFF.

The table lists this clonotype with many counts. The chain carries TRBV10-3 and TRBJ2-7; no reliable D call. Trimming took off 8 bases at V and 1 base at J, with 9 bases between the two ends. This CDR3 is built from 12 residues. CDR1 and CDR2 from the germline V gene are ENHRY and SYGVKD. The CDR3 DNA reads TGTGCCATCCGTACAGTTTCCTACGAGCAGTACTTC. Its translation: CAIRTVSYEQYF.

J is TRBJ2-7 and V is TRBV29-1; 7 nucleotides agree with TRBD1. V lost 1 base and J lost 3; bases outside the gene matches: 12. There are 16 residues in the CDR3. CDR1 and CDR2 (germline): SQVTM, ANQGSEA. The CDR3 is CSVEGSSGQRVYEQYF. DNA of the CDR3: TGCAGCGTTGAAGGGTCCTCGGGACAGCGAGTCTACGAGCAGTACTTC.

The sample holds many counts of this clonotype. This chain uses TRBV14 with TRBJ1-1; D ambiguous. Germline V CDR1 and CDR2: SGHDN, FVKESK. The CDR3 sequence is 13 residues long. V lost 4 bases to trimming and J lost 1 base, with 7 bases between them. This chain's CDR3 is CASSPRGNTEAFF. The CDR3 bases are TGTGCCAGCAGCCCTCGGGGGAACACTGAAGCTTTCTTT.

This clonotype was observed many times. The V and J genes are TRBV6-4 and TRBJ2-1; D assignment may be TRBD1 or TRBD2 (5 bases each). CDR3 length equals 14 residues. V lost 7 bases and J 5 bases, leaving 15 bases between the germline ends. Germline V CDR1 and CDR2: MRHNA, SNTAGT. The CDR3 DNA reads as TGTGCCAGCACTCTGAGGGGCAGAGACAATGAGCAGTTCTTC. Protein: CASTLRGRDNEQFF.

This clonotype was seen at least ten times. The gene calls are TRBV7-8 and TRBJ2-2; D is possibly TRBD1 or TRBD2 (6 bases each). Trimming took 6 bases from V and 4 from J, leaving 15 bases between them. This CDR3 spans 15 amino acids. Germline CDR1 reads SGHVS; CDR2 reads FQNEAQ. For the CDR3, the DNA is TGTGCCAGCAGGAATACGGGGGCGCCCACCGGGGAGCTGTTTTTT. It yields the protein CASRNTGAPTGELFF.

This clonotype occurred a few times. One junction end disagrees with the germline gene, perhaps due to a read error. This chain uses TRBV6-9 with TRBJ1-1; D unclear. The CDR3 has 15 amino acids. CDR1 MNHGY and CDR2 SVAAGI come from the germline V gene. The CDR3 is CAISESYGGNTEAFF. The DNA for the CDR3 is TGTGCCATCAGTGAGTCGTATGGAGGGAACACTGAAGCTTTCTTT.

The chain is built from TRBV2 and TRBJ2-2; 7 nucleotides line up with TRBD2. Looked up from germline, CDR1 is SNHLY and CDR2 is FYNNEI. The J segment lost 9 bases and the V segment lost 1 base, leaving 2 bases of the junction unmatched. The CDR3 spans 13 residues. The CDR3 sequence: CASSEERGRELFF. The CDR3 nucleotides read TGTGCCAGCAGTGAAGAGCGGGGTAGGGAGCTGTTTTTT.

The chain carries TRBV25-1 and TRBJ1-6; 7 nucleotides match TRBD1. V trimming: 6 bases; J trimming: 6 bases; junction bases outside the gene matches: 5. This CDR3 has 14 amino acids. Germline V lookup: CDR1 MGHDK, CDR2 SYGVNS. DNA of the CDR3: TGTGCCAGCAGCCGGGACAGTTTTAATTCACCCCTCCACTTT. Protein sequence: CASSRDSFNSPLHF.

On this clonotype itself: One junction end does not reproduce the germline sequence, and a read error may be involved. The V and J genes are TRBV9 and TRBJ2-3; D remains unclear. This CDR3 is 14 amino acids long. The germline V gene encodes CDR1 SGDLS and CDR2 YYNGEE. The CDR3, as DNA: TGCGCCAGCAGCGTAGGGTGGGGTGGAGATACGCAGTATTTT. It translates to CASSVGWGGDTQYF.

The rearrangement uses TRBV2 and TRBJ1-1; D is unresolved. This CDR3 comprises 14 residues. CDR1 and CDR2 from the germline V gene are SNHLY and FYNNEI. V was shortened by 4 bases and J by 3 bases, with 12 bases between the two germline ends. This CDR3 reads CASSGRNWDTEAFF. CDR3 bases: TGTGCCAGCAGTGGCAGGAATTGGGACACTGAAGCTTTCTTT.

The chain combines TRBV30 with TRBJ2-7; D is ambiguous. The CDR3 runs 14 residues. V lost 2 bases to trimming and J lost 2 bases, with 13 bases between them. Germline V CDR1 and CDR2: GTSNPN, SVGIG (reference sequence). The CDR3 protein is CAWSPKDGTYEQYF. CDR3 DNA: TGTGCCTGGAGTCCCAAAGACGGAACCTACGAGCAGTACTTC.

This clonotype was counted ten times or more. The chain couples TRBV19 to TRBJ1-1, with 8 positions matching TRBD1. With V trimmed by 4 bases and J by 2 bases, 3 bases remained unmatched. The CDR3 length is 14 residues. Germline CDR1 reads LNHDA; CDR2 reads SQIVND (reference sequence). The DNA of the CDR3 is TGTGCCAGTAGTAATGACAGGGGTAACACTGAAGCTTTCTTT. Residues: CASSNDRGNTEAFF. The full variable domain, its missing parts supplied by reference TRBV19 and TRBJ1-1, is DGGITQSPKYLFRKEGQNVTLSCEQNLNHDAMYWYRQDPGQGLRLIYYSQIVNDFQKGDIAEGYSVSREKKESFPLTVTSAQKNPTAFYLCASSNDRGNTEAFFGQGTRLTVV.

With respect to this clonotype: One end of the junction fails to match germline, which may point to a read error. The genes are TRBV2 and TRBJ1-2; D possibly corresponds to TRBD1 (6 bases). Germline-derived CDR1 and CDR2 are SNHLY and FYNNEI. The CDR3 totals 11 residues. The CDR3 bases are TGCGCCGGCAGTGAAGGGGGTTTCGCCGCCTTC. Protein sequence: CAGSEGGFAAF.